This TCR beta chain was profiled in a study of CD8 T cells in ankylosing spondylitis. TCRdb reprocessed the 5' RACE reads via MiXCR and lists one record per CDR3 protein. The sample carries roughly 200,000 distinct CDR3 sequences, 20% to 30% recorded once. With 1 base removed from V and 2 bases from J, the gap between germline ends came to 9 bases. There are 14 residues in the CDR3. The germline CDR1 and CDR2 sequences are DFQATT and SNEGSKA (reference sequence). The sequencing input was blood, either unsorted or a sorted T cell fraction (not recorded which). The TCR was taken from a male donor with ankylosing spondylitis or in good health (not recorded which). The genes are TRBV20-1 and TRBJ2-1, with D maybe TRBD2 (5 bases). The CDR3 region is CSARGGLTYNEQFF. CDR3 sequence (DNA): TGCAGTGCTAGAGGAGGGTTGACCTACAATGAGCAGTTCTTC.